The next 6 T cell receptor beta chains were all read from a single sample in a study of blood T cell repertoires in COVID-19 (dated by TCRdb to about 2020). Receptor libraries were prepared by the immunoSEQ multiplex PCR assay. What TCRdb holds here is the immuneACCESS table cut down to in-frame rearrangements. Part of the clones is not present; checked against another copy, under half of the missing clones reflect an unresolved V gene, and the others are unexplained. Present in this sample are under 200,000 clones, around nine tenths of which were seen just once. About 9.3% of the sample goes to the ten largest clones. Material for sequencing was peripheral blood. All receptors derive from a woman in her 70s with COVID-19, enrolled during active disease.

V and J are TRBV5-1 and TRBJ1-1, with a weak D call TRBD1 (5 bases). V was clipped by 1 base and J by 4 bases, with 14 bases between them. From germline, CDR1 is SGHRS and CDR2 YFSETQ. This CDR3 is 15 amino acids long. This CDR3 is CASSLIAGGSTEAFF. CDR3 bases: TGCGCCAGCAGCTTGATCGCGGGGGGGAGCACTGAAGCTTTCTTT.

This chain joins TRBV5-4 and TRBJ2-7, with D unresolved. The CDR3 contains 14 residues. The germline V and J ends were trimmed by 0 bases and 0 bases, with 7 bases remaining between them. Germline values: CDR1 SGHNT, CDR2 YYREEE (reference sequence). The CDR3 DNA reads as TGTGCCAGCAGCTTGGGACAAGGCTCCTACGAGCAGTACTTC. Its protein is CASSLGQGSYEQYF.

This chain links TRBV4-1 with TRBJ2-3, with TRBD2 matching over 14 bases. The CDR3 covers 18 residues. Germline-derived CDR1 and CDR2 are MGHRA and YSYEKL. J lost 3 bases, V lost 4 bases, and 9 bases had no gene match. In nucleotides, the CDR3 is TGCGCCAGCAGCCTAACTAGACTAGCGGGGGGGCGTACAGATACGCAGTATTTT. As protein: CASSLTRLAGGRTDTQYF.

The chain carries TRBV28 and TRBJ1-4; 9 bases align to TRBD1. Germline V lookup: CDR1 MDHEN, CDR2 SYDVKM. The CDR3 consists of 15 residues. V lost 4 bases and J lost 4; bases outside the gene matches: 4. This CDR3 is CASSSGQGNNEKLFF. The CDR3 DNA follows: TGTGCCAGCAGTTCAGGACAGGGGAATAATGAAAAACTGTTTTTT.

This clone showed up just once. The V call is TRBV19, the J call TRBJ1-5, with a weak D call TRBD1 (6 bases). There are 15 residues in the CDR3. Per germline, CDR1 LNHDA and CDR2 SQIVND (reference sequence). V was cut by 6 bases and J by 3 bases, with 15 bases left in between. The CDR3 region has the DNA TGTGCCAGTAGAAGGGATCAGGGGAACAATCAGCCCCAGCATTTT. Its protein product is CASRRDQGNNQPQHF.

Details on this clone: This CDR3 is also generated by other DNA sequences in the sample. The chain links TRBV19 to TRBJ1-6; 8 bases agree with TRBD1. This CDR3 spans 14 amino acids. After removal of 5 bases from V and 9 bases from J, the junction contained 6 bases not matched to a gene. CDR1 LNHDA and CDR2 SQIVND come from the germline V gene (reference sequence). The CDR3 region has the DNA TGTGCCAGTAGTGTCGGACAGGGAGTTTCACCCCTCCACTTT. It is translated as CASSVGQGVSPLHF.